The clone carrying this T cell receptor (beta chain) was picked up many times. These data come from a study of T cells in Graves' hyperthyroidism and ophthalmopathy. Trimming left V 0 bases short and J 1 base short, with 6 bases between. The CDR3 is made up of 14 amino acids. Germline CDR1 and CDR2: LNHNV and YYDKDF (reference sequence). Template material for amplifying TCR beta CDR3 regions consisted of RNA transcripts. The HTBI primer set was used in a first-round RT-PCR of the TCR CDR3. TCRdb processed the multiplex PCR reads anew with MiXCR; each CDR3 protein has one entry. Here the sample spans some 800,000 distinct CDR3 sequences, about two fifths being singletons.

Sequencing used blood. The J gene is TRBJ1-1, the V gene TRBV15, with D uncertain. The sequence was obtained from a man younger than 30 with Graves' hyperthyroidism. The CDR3 region is CATSRDRGNTEAFF. The CDR3 nucleotides read TGTGCCACCAGCAGAGATCGCGGGAACACTGAAGCTTTCTTT.